Following are 26 T cell receptor beta chains from one sample sequenced in a study of T cells after yellow fever vaccination. TCRdb independently ran MiXCR on the 5' RACE reads; one entry per CDR3 protein. Of around 500,000 distinct CDR3 sequences detected, less than 25% appear once; the ten largest clones hold about 16%. The sample consisted of PBMCs, taken approximately 22 days after the first yellow fever vaccination. These receptors all stem from a man in his late teens or twenties who received the YFV17D yellow fever vaccine.

The chain uses TRBV28 and TRBJ2-7; 10 nucleotides align to TRBD2. Looked up from germline, CDR1 is MDHEN and CDR2 is SYDVKM. V lost 7 bases to trimming and J lost 6 bases; unmatched junction nucleotides: 12. CDR3 length: 15 residues. The CDR3 nucleotides read TGTGCCAGCACAAGCGGGGGGGCCTACACAAGCGAGCAGTACGTC. It translates to CASTSGGAYTSEQYV.

V and J are TRBV5-1 and TRBJ2-3; 8 bases are shared with TRBD1. V lost 0 bases to trimming and J lost 3 bases; unmatched junction nucleotides: 9. The CDR3 covers 17 residues. CDR1 and CDR2 (germline): SGHRS, YFSETQ. The CDR3 DNA sequence: TGCGCCAGCAGCTTGGGGAACCAGGGGGCTCGGACAGATACGCAGTATTTT. Translating gives CASSLGNQGARTDTQYF.

V gene TRBV3-1 combines with J gene TRBJ1-2, with 7 bases identical to TRBD1. Germline assignment: CDR1 LGHDT and CDR2 YNNKEL (reference sequence). CDR3 size: 14 residues. J lost 5 bases, V lost 1 base, and 4 bases had no gene match. CDR3 nucleotide sequence: TGTGCCAGCAGCCAAGCGGAGGGGGCTTATGGCTACACCTTC. Translating gives CASSQAEGAYGYTF.

This clonotype came up a few times. The chain combines TRBV7-3 with TRBJ2-4; possible D gene TRBD1, 6 bases. The germline gives CDR1 SGHTA, CDR2 FQGTGA. Trimming removed 2 bases from V and 7 bases from J, with 15 bases in between. This CDR3 is built from 15 residues. CDR3 DNA sequence: TGTGCCAGCAGCTTAGGGGGCCCCCGAGGGAACATTCAGTACTTC. It yields the protein CASSLGGPRGNIQYF.

This clonotype was seen more than once but under ten times. The CDR3 region has the DNA TGCGCCAGCAGCTTGGCCCCCCACACTGAAGCTTTCTTT. As protein: CASSLAPHTEAFF. The rearrangement links TRBV5-1 to TRBJ1-1; no clear D gene. The V end lost 0 bases, the J end lost 3 bases, and 6 bases lay between the germline ends. Germline V lookup: CDR1 SGHRS, CDR2 YFSETQ. The CDR3 is made up of 13 amino acids. Full variable domain (remainder filled in from reference TRBV5-1 and TRBJ1-1): KAGVTQTPRYLIKTRGQQVTLSCSPISGHRSVSWYQQTPGQGLQFLFEYFSETQRNKGNFPGRFSGRQFSNSRSEMNVSTLELGDSALYLCASSLAPHTEAFFGQGTRLTVV.

Ten or more counts support this clonotype. DNA of the CDR3: TGTGCCAGCAGCTTAGTGGACGGGAGCACAGATACGCAGTATTTT. It encodes CASSLVDGSTDTQYF. J is TRBJ2-3 and V is TRBV7-2, with unresolved D. The CDR3 covers 15 residues. The V and J ends lost 1 base and 0 bases respectively, with 8 bases between them. The V gene's germline CDR1 is SGHTA and CDR2 FQGNSA.

This clonotype was seen at least ten times. V and J are TRBV7-2 and TRBJ1-2; the match to TRBD1 covers 7 bases. CDR3 size: 13 residues. Germline values: CDR1 SGHTA, CDR2 FQGNSA. With V trimmed by 3 bases and J by 8 bases, 6 bases remained unmatched. The CDR3 nucleotides are TGTGCCAGCAGCTTTAAGGGGGCGAACGGCTACACCTTC. This codes for CASSFKGANGYTF.

The V and J genes are TRBV5-1 and TRBJ2-3; TRBD1 agrees at 7 bases. CDR1 is SGHRS and CDR2 is YFSETQ in the germline V gene. After removal of 4 bases from V and 2 bases from J, the junction contained 7 bases not matched to a gene. The CDR3 has 15 residues. The CDR3 is CASSLTRGPTDTQYF. CDR3 nucleotide sequence: TGCGCCAGCAGCCTGACAAGGGGGCCCACAGATACGCAGTATTTT.

The V call is TRBV4-1, the J call TRBJ1-2, with D hard to call. V gave up 1 base and J gave up 4 bases, with 10 bases separating them. CDR3 length: 14 amino acids. Germline V gives CDR1 MGHRA, CDR2 YSYEKL. The CDR3 bases are TGCGCCAGCAGCCAAGTAAAACCCATCTATGGCTACACCTTC. Translation gives CASSQVKPIYGYTF.

This clonotype was observed at least ten times. The V and J genes are TRBV5-1 and TRBJ2-1; 12 bases align to TRBD2. V shed 4 bases and J 9 bases; nucleotides not matched to a gene: 11. The germline CDR1 and CDR2 sequences are SGHRS and YFSETQ. CDR3 length: 16 residues. The CDR3 loop is CASSANPSGGAAEQFF. CDR3 sequence (DNA): TGCGCCAGCAGCGCAAACCCTAGCGGGGGGGCCGCTGAGCAGTTCTTC.

The chain uses TRBV3-1 and TRBJ2-5, with D hard to call. Trimming removed 0 bases at V and 5 bases at J, with 19 bases between. This CDR3 spans 17 amino acids. The V gene's germline CDR1 is LGHDT and CDR2 YNNKEL (reference sequence). The CDR3 sequence is CASSQDRGFMRSETQYF. CDR3 bases: TGTGCCAGCAGCCAAGATCGAGGTTTTATGCGCTCGGAGACCCAGTACTTC.

This clonotype was observed a handful of times. V gene TRBV5-1 combines with J gene TRBJ2-7, with D perhaps TRBD2 (6 bases). V lost 4 bases, J lost 1 base, and 18 bases lay in between. CDR3 length: 16 residues. The germline CDR1 and CDR2 sequences are SGHRS and YFSETQ. The CDR3 DNA is TGCGCCAGCAGCGGGGCGGCGGGACCGATTTCCTACGAGCAGTACTTC. It encodes CASSGAAGPISYEQYF.

V and J are TRBV20-1 and TRBJ2-7, with TRBD2 matching over 8 bases. This CDR3 has 16 residues. V was clipped by 2 bases and J by 0 bases; unmatched bases: 9. Germline V CDR1 and CDR2: DFQATT, SNEGSKA (reference sequence). CDR3 in DNA: TGCAGTGCTAGACGGGAGGGAACTCTGACCTCCTACGAGCAGTACTTC. Protein sequence: CSARREGTLTSYEQYF.

The chain is built from TRBV5-1 and TRBJ2-3; a weak D match, TRBD1 (6 bases). Germline-derived CDR1 and CDR2 are SGHRS and YFSETQ. This CDR3 comprises 14 residues. Deletions cut 6 bases from V and 3 bases from J, with 14 bases between. CDR3 region: CASTFGQLTDTQYF. The CDR3 DNA follows: TGCGCCAGCACCTTTGGACAGTTGACAGATACGCAGTATTTT.

The table lists this clonotype with many counts. The chain employs TRBV7-9 and TRBJ2-3, with 8 bases fitting TRBD1. CDR3 length: 14 amino acids. Germline loops: CDR1 SEHNR, CDR2 FQNEAQ (reference sequence). J was trimmed by 5 bases and V by 3 bases; bases with no gene match: 4. The DNA for the CDR3 is TGTGCCAGCAGCTTTGGACAGGGAGTAGATACGCAGTATTTT. Translated, it gives CASSFGQGVDTQYF.

This clonotype showed up many times. The CDR3 DNA follows: TGCGCCAGCAGCTTGTCGCGGGGACCGAACAATGAGCAGTTCTTC. Translating it yields CASSLSRGPNNEQFF. V and J are TRBV5-1 and TRBJ2-1, with TRBD2 as a possible D gene (6 bases). This CDR3 is built from 15 residues. CDR1 is SGHRS and CDR2 is YFSETQ in the germline V gene. The V gene lost 1 base and the J gene lost 5 bases, with 13 bases spanning the gap.

This clonotype was detected only a few times. CDR3 DNA sequence: TGCACCTGGGACAGGGGCCTCGACACAGATACGCAGTATTTT. It is translated as CTWDRGLDTDTQYF. The chain employs TRBV20-1 and TRBJ2-3; 10 bases match TRBD1. Germline loops: CDR1 DFQATT, CDR2 SNEGSKA (reference sequence). The CDR3 extends over 14 amino acids.

The chain joins TRBV12-3 or TRBV12-4 to TRBJ1-2; TRBD1 might be the D (5 bases). The CDR3 contains 14 residues. Trimming took 1 base from V and 3 from J, leaving 9 bases between them. In DNA form, the CDR3 reads TGTGCCAGCAGTTTAGGGGGGAGAGACTATGGCTACACCTTC. As protein: CASSLGGRDYGYTF.

In this sample, this clonotype turned up a few times. V and J are TRBV7-3 and TRBJ2-1; TRBD2 agrees at 8 bases. The ends lost 2 bases at V and 7 bases at J; junction bases unmatched: 7. This CDR3 spans 15 amino acids. From germline, CDR1 is SGHTA and CDR2 FQGTGA. CDR3 sequence: CASSLAGGLGNEQFF. The CDR3 DNA is TGTGCCAGCAGCTTAGCGGGGGGCCTGGGGAATGAGCAGTTCTTC.

The chain employs TRBV6-5 and TRBJ2-2; tentatively, D is TRBD1 (6 bases). Germline CDR1 and CDR2: MNHEY and SVGAGI. This CDR3 contains 14 residues. V was cut by 4 bases and J by 6 bases, with 12 bases left in between. CDR3 sequence (DNA): TGTGCCAGCAGTTCATTACAGGGTTCCGGGGAGCTGTTTTTT. Its translation is CASSSLQGSGELFF.

The genes are TRBV27 and TRBJ2-3, with 7 bases fitting TRBD1. The CDR3 contains 14 residues. The J segment lost 1 base and the V segment lost 6 bases, leaving 4 bases of the junction unmatched. Germline values: CDR1 MNHEY, CDR2 SMNVEV (reference sequence). Here the CDR3 DNA reads TGTGCCAGCAGGGACAGGTGGGGCACAGATACGCAGTATTTT. Encoded protein: CASRDRWGTDTQYF.

This clonotype was seen at least ten times. The rearrangement uses TRBV7-6 and TRBJ2-4; the match to TRBD2 covers 8 bases. Losses at the gene ends were 4 bases for V and 5 bases for J; bases not matched to a gene: 4. Germline CDR1 and CDR2: SGHVS and FNYEAQ. The length of the CDR3 is 14 residues. The chain's CDR3 is CASSSRGGQNIQYF. The DNA of the CDR3 is TGTGCCAGCAGCTCACGGGGGGGCCAAAACATTCAGTACTTC.

The CDR3 DNA reads TGCGCCAGCAGCTTGGACAGTAACTCTGGAAACACCATATATTTT. Its translation: CASSLDSNSGNTIYF. This sequence joins TRBV5-1 and TRBJ1-3; D gene unclear. The CDR3 totals 15 residues. Germline CDR1 is SGHRS and CDR2 is YFSETQ. Trimming stripped 0 bases from V and 0 bases from J, with 7 bases between.

This chain links TRBV5-8 with TRBJ2-1, with 9 bases aligning to TRBD1. Trimming at V came to 2 bases and at J to 8 bases, leaving 2 bases not matched to a gene. The CDR3 totals 13 residues. Looked up from germline, CDR1 is SGHTS and CDR2 is YDEGEE. CDR3 DNA sequence: TGTGCCAGCAGCTTACAGGGGGCGGATGAGCAGTTCTTC. It codes for CASSLQGADEQFF. Together with reference TRBV5-8 and TRBJ2-1, the CDR3 gives the full variable domain: EAGVTQSPTHLIKTRGQQATLRCSPISGHTSVYWYQQALGLGLQFLLWYDEGEERNRGNFPPRFSGRQFPNYSSELNVNALELEDSALYLCASSLQGADEQFFGPGTRLTVL.

The chain employs TRBV7-6 and TRBJ2-7; TRBD1 matches 9 bases. The CDR3 totals 14 residues. V lost 6 bases and J lost 6; bases outside the gene matches: 9. Germline V gene sequence: CDR1 SGHVS, CDR2 FNYEAQ. The CDR3 nucleotides are TGTGCCAGCAGTCAACGGACAGGGGTACTCGAGCAGTACTTC. This codes for CASSQRTGVLEQYF.

The table lists this clonotype with a few counts. The chain recombines TRBV25-1 with TRBJ2-3; 9 positions agree with TRBD1. J gave up 2 bases and V 2 bases, and 8 bases lay outside the gene matches. Germline lookup yields CDR1 MGHDK and CDR2 SYGVNS. This CDR3 comprises 17 residues. CDR3 bases: TGTGCCAGCAGTGAAGATTCCGGGACAGGGCTCACAGATACGCAGTATTTT. Protein: CASSEDSGTGLTDTQYF.